These 3 T cell receptor beta chains were sequenced from one sample in a study of CD4 T cells in relation to SARS-CoV-2 and coronaviruses. Data came from immunoSEQ multiplex PCR; TCRdb stores just in-frame clones and leaves some out. Seen here are around 31,000 clones, under 80% observed once, and the top ten hold 3.4%. The antigens for these receptors are not known. The sample was memory CD4+ T cells from PBMCs, cultured in vitro. The receptors derive from an adult with COVID-19.

This clone is a singleton in its sample. The V call is TRBV7-9, the J call TRBJ2-2, with TRBD2 matching 13 bases. The V and J ends lost 5 bases and 8 bases, in that order; junction bases with no gene match: 8. This CDR3 contains 16 residues. CDR1 is SEHNR, CDR2 FQNEAQ, per germline (reference sequence). CDR3 DNA: TGTGCCAGCAGCCCGTGGACTAGCGGGAGTTTTGGGGAGCTGTTTTTT. This sequence encodes CASSPWTSGSFGELFF.

V is TRBV20-1 and J is TRBJ2-4; the match to TRBD1 covers 8 bases. The germline gives CDR1 DFQATT, CDR2 SNEGSKA (reference sequence). The CDR3 loop spans 14 amino acids. V shed 3 bases and J 9 bases; nucleotides not matched to a gene: 10. CDR3 coding DNA: TGCAGTGCTAGTATGGCCAGGGGGCAGACCATTCAGTACTTC. It specifies CSASMARGQTIQYF.

The sample holds one count of this clone. This sequence joins TRBV10-3 and TRBJ2-7; TRBD2 matches at 12 bases. CDR1 ENHRY and CDR2 SYGVKD come from the germline V gene. The junction had 8 bases not matched to a gene; V was cut back by 7 bases and J by 7 bases. The CDR3 length is 14 residues. The DNA for the CDR3 is TGTGCCATCAAGCGGGAACTAGCGGGAGGAGAGCAGTACTTC. Its protein product is CAIKRELAGGEQYF.